The next 32 T cell receptor beta chains were all read from a single sample in a study of siplizumab effects on memory and regulatory T cells. Clones were sequenced by immunoSEQ multiplex PCR, and TCRdb holds only the in-frame ones, with some missing. The sample shows about 69,000 clones, roughly 88% of them seen only once. The sequencing sample was made of Tregs sorted from blood. The receptors here all came from a human donor in good health.

CDR3 in DNA: TGCGCCAGCAGCCATGCGGGACTTACCTCCTACGAGCAGTACTTC. Translation: CASSHAGLTSYEQYF. This chain connects TRBV4-1 to TRBJ2-7, with D tentatively TRBD2 (6 bases). CDR1 and CDR2 from the germline V gene are MGHRA and YSYEKL. Between the trimmed V and J ends, which lost 3 bases and 0 bases, there was a span of 12 bases. This CDR3 region has 15 residues.

The chain joins TRBV25-1 to TRBJ2-2, with 8 bases aligning to TRBD1. The CDR3 spans 18 residues. J lost 5 bases, V lost 6 bases, and 17 bases had no gene match. The germline gives CDR1 MGHDK, CDR2 SYGVNS. The CDR3 DNA sequence: TGTGCCAGCAGCCAGGGGGCGCAAAGGCTAGCTAAGACCGGGGAGCTGTTTTTT. This codes for CASSQGAQRLAKTGELFF.

This clone was detected only once. The CDR3 bases are TGTGCCAGCAGCGGACGAGACAGGGAGAGTGGCTACACCTTC. Amino acid sequence: CASSGRDRESGYTF. V is TRBV5-6 and J is TRBJ1-2; 7 bases are shared with TRBD1. Losses at the gene ends were 4 bases for V and 7 bases for J; bases not matched to a gene: 10. Germline assignment: CDR1 SGHDT and CDR2 YYEEEE. The CDR3 is 14 residues long.

The rearrangement links TRBV29-1 to TRBJ1-1; a weak D match, TRBD1 (6 bases). The V gene lost 7 bases and the J gene lost 6 bases, with 18 bases spanning the gap. From germline, CDR1 is SQVTM and CDR2 ANQGSEA. The CDR3 is made up of 13 amino acids. The DNA for the CDR3 is TGCAGCGCCCGAGGGGGGGCAAAACCTGAAGCTTTCTTT. Its translation: CSARGGAKPEAFF.

The chain links TRBV23-1 to TRBJ1-2, with a tentative D call TRBD1 (5 bases). TRBV23-1 has ORF status, its function being uncertain. This CDR3 region has 15 residues. Trimming pared 0 bases from V and 6 bases from J, leaving 14 bases between. In DNA, the CDR3 is TGCGCCAGCAGTCAATCGGGGGTAAGAGTTGATGGCTACACCTTC. It yields the protein CASSQSGVRVDGYTF.

This clone was seen only a few times. J is TRBJ1-3 and V is TRBV19; 8 bases line up with TRBD1. The CDR3 length is 22 residues. Germline CDR1 and CDR2: LNHDA and SQIVND (reference sequence). The J segment lost 0 bases and the V segment lost 0 bases, leaving 19 bases of the junction unmatched. The CDR3 is CASSIDRISGTGRIFSGNTIYF. CDR3 DNA sequence: TGTGCCAGTAGTATAGATAGAATTTCCGGGACAGGCCGTATTTTCTCTGGAAACACCATATATTTT.

This chain links TRBV6-1 with TRBJ1-1; D not certain. The CDR3 consists of 12 residues. Germline lookup yields CDR1 MNHNS and CDR2 SASEGT. V dropped 3 bases and J dropped 4 bases, with 6 bases sitting between them. The CDR3 protein is CASSDTGTEAFF. The CDR3 region has the DNA TGTGCCAGCAGTGATACGGGCACTGAAGCTTTCTTT.

There are a few counts of this clone. The rearrangement links TRBV4-3 to TRBJ2-7; D ambiguous. CDR1 is LGHNA and CDR2 is YSLEER in the germline V gene. The CDR3 is made up of 15 amino acids. V was clipped by 0 bases and J by 5 bases, with 14 bases between them. CDR3 in DNA: TGCGCCAGCAGCCAAGATTCTAGGGCATCGCACGAGCAGTACTTC. This codes for CASSQDSRASHEQYF.

The V call is TRBV11-3, the J call TRBJ2-1, with D uncertain. With 0 bases removed from V and 4 bases from J, the gap between germline ends came to 13 bases. The CDR3 runs to 16 residues. Germline V CDR1 and CDR2: SGHNT, YENEEA. The CDR3 sequence: CASSLDGNGRYNEQFF. The DNA for the CDR3 is TGTGCCAGCAGCTTAGATGGGAACGGGCGGTACAATGAGCAGTTCTTC. The complete variable domain, with remaining parts taken from reference TRBV11-3 and TRBJ2-1, reads EAGVVQSPRYKIIEKKQPVAFWCNPISGHNTLYWYLQNLGQGPELLIRYENEEAVDDSQLPKDRFSAERLKGVDSTLKIQPAELGDSAVYLCASSLDGNGRYNEQFFGPGTRLTVL.

CDR3 DNA: TGTGCCAGCAGTTACCAGCCGGGTGAAGCTTTCTTT. This codes for CASSYQPGEAFF. V and J are TRBV6-5 and TRBJ1-1, with unresolved D. The V and J ends lost 2 bases and 7 bases respectively, with 8 bases between them. Germline loops: CDR1 MNHEY, CDR2 SVGAGI. The CDR3 has 12 residues.

The rearrangement uses TRBV4-3 and TRBJ2-2; 8 bases map to TRBD2. CDR3 length: 19 amino acids. Germline V CDR1 and CDR2: LGHNA, YSLEER. Trimming at V came to 0 bases and at J to 5 bases, leaving 14 bases not matched to a gene. CDR3 loop: CASSQDPGPVAGKTGELFF. The DNA for the CDR3 is TGCGCCAGCAGCCAAGATCCGGGGCCCGTAGCGGGAAAAACCGGGGAGCTGTTTTTT.

In its sample, this clone was seen once. This sequence joins TRBV19 and TRBJ2-1; 7 nucleotides align to TRBD2. Germline V gives CDR1 LNHDA, CDR2 SQIVND (reference sequence). This CDR3 has 16 amino acids. V lost 3 bases, J lost 3 bases, and 8 bases stayed unmatched. The CDR3 spells CASSISGGSYYNEQFF. CDR3 nucleotide sequence: TGTGCCAGTAGTATCTCGGGCGGGAGTTACTACAATGAGCAGTTCTTC.

The V call is TRBV18, the J call TRBJ1-2; 10 bases map to TRBD1. The CDR3 is made up of 17 amino acids. The germline gives CDR1 KGHSH, CDR2 LQKENI. J was trimmed by 2 bases and V by 2 bases; bases with no gene match: 8. In DNA form, the CDR3 reads TGTGCCAGCTCACCAGTACTGACAGGGGGCAGCAACTATGGCTACACCTTC. Translation: CASSPVLTGGSNYGYTF.

This chain connects TRBV5-4 to TRBJ2-1; D uncertain. V gave up 4 bases and J gave up 10 bases, with 12 bases separating them. Germline V lookup: CDR1 SGHNT, CDR2 YYREEE (reference sequence). CDR3 length equals 12 residues. The CDR3 is CASSSRPGEQFF. The CDR3 coding sequence is TGTGCCAGCAGCAGCCGGCCGGGCGAGCAGTTCTTC.

This clone was detected once. The V gene is TRBV7-8, the J gene TRBJ2-7; D gene unclear. Per the germline V gene, CDR1 is SGHVS and CDR2 is FQNEAQ. This CDR3 spans 12 amino acids. V was clipped by 1 base and J by 4 bases, with 5 bases between them. CDR3 bases: TGTGCCAGCAGCTTAGACACTTACGAGCAGTACTTC. It translates to CASSLDTYEQYF.

The chain employs TRBV4-1 and TRBJ2-3; weak D call: TRBD2 (5 bases). Trimming shortened V by 4 bases and J by 0 bases, and 5 bases separated the two germline ends. CDR3 size: 13 residues. CDR1 and CDR2 (germline): MGHRA, YSYEKL. CDR3 in DNA: TGCGCCAGCAGCCCGGGGAGCACAGATACGCAGTATTTT. Translated, it gives CASSPGSTDTQYF.

The chain employs TRBV2 and TRBJ2-6; 7 bases map to TRBD2. CDR1 and CDR2 (germline): SNHLY, FYNNEI. J lost 2 bases, V lost 4 bases, and 5 bases had no gene match. This CDR3 contains 16 residues. CDR3 amino acids: CASSGARGAGANVLTF. CDR3 nucleotide sequence: TGTGCCAGCAGTGGAGCTCGGGGGGCTGGGGCCAACGTCCTGACTTTC.

This clone was observed once. The chain couples TRBV12-5 to TRBJ1-1, with TRBD1 matching over 7 bases. The germline V gene encodes CDR1 LGHNT and CDR2 FRNRAP. Germline trimming cut 0 bases from V and 4 bases from J; bases unmatched to any gene: 5. CDR3 length equals 15 residues. The CDR3 is CASGLVQSGGTEAFF. CDR3 sequence (DNA): TGTGCTAGTGGTTTGGTACAATCAGGGGGCACTGAAGCTTTCTTT.

The V call is TRBV5-3, the J call TRBJ2-4, with unresolved D. TRBV5-3 is an ORF; its function is uncertain. CDR3 length equals 15 residues. V lost 1 base and J lost 0, with 8 bases in between. The CDR3 DNA is TGTGCCAGAAGCTTGAGTGGCGTAGCCAAAAACATTCAGTACTTC. Its translation is CARSLSGVAKNIQYF.

This clone was seen a single time. The genes are TRBV5-4 and TRBJ2-1; 10 bases match TRBD2. The V gene's germline CDR1 is SGHNT and CDR2 YYREEE (reference sequence). This CDR3 spans 14 amino acids. V shed 4 bases, J shed 9 bases, and the junction held 7 bases outside the gene matches. The CDR3 is CASSLAGDSGEQFF. CDR3 in DNA: TGTGCCAGCAGCCTAGCGGGAGACTCGGGTGAGCAGTTCTTC.

This clone appeared a single time. This chain's CDR3 is CASSSQTGPLNEQFF. The CDR3 nucleotides read TGTGCCAGCAGTTCCCAGACAGGGCCCCTCAATGAGCAGTTCTTC. This chain uses TRBV6-1 with TRBJ2-1; 7 nucleotides match TRBD1. Germline loops: CDR1 MNHNS, CDR2 SASEGT. The CDR3 contains 15 residues. V dropped 5 bases and J dropped 6; count of bases not matched to a gene: 10.

V gene TRBV28 combines with J gene TRBJ2-1; TRBD2 agrees at 9 bases. Germline V gene data show CDR1 as MDHEN and CDR2 as SYDVKM. CDR3 length: 15 amino acids. V shed 3 bases and J 1 base; nucleotides not matched to a gene: 1. This CDR3 reads CASSFLAGSYNEQFF. In DNA, the CDR3 is TGTGCCAGCAGTTTTCTAGCGGGATCCTACAATGAGCAGTTCTTC.

The chain links TRBV21-1 to TRBJ1-2. TRBV21-1 is listed as a pseudogene. This CDR3 has 15 residues. The CDR3 sequence: CASSKDPTADYGYTF. In nucleotides, the CDR3 is TGTGCCAGCAGCAAAGACCCGACGGCCGACTATGGCTACACCTTC.

V is TRBV14 and J is TRBJ1-2; D ambiguous. The CDR3 consists of 13 residues. Germline lookup yields CDR1 SGHDN and CDR2 FVKESK. The V end lost 0 bases, the J end lost 13 bases, and 15 bases lay between the germline ends. The CDR3 DNA reads TGTGCCAGCAGCCAAGAGGGATCGAGGAGACCCACCTTC. Protein: CASSQEGSRRPTF.

V is TRBV5-4 and J is TRBJ2-3, with 15 bases aligning to TRBD2. CDR1 SGHNT and CDR2 YYREEE come from the germline V gene (reference sequence). The CDR3 has 16 residues. After removal of 4 bases from V and 7 bases from J, the junction contained 7 bases not matched to a gene. The CDR3 DNA is TGTGCCAGCAGCCAAGGACTAGCGGGAGGGCCAAATACGCAGTATTTT. Protein sequence: CASSQGLAGGPNTQYF.

The chain carries TRBV30 and TRBJ1-3, with TRBD1 as a possible D gene (5 bases). The CDR3 consists of 12 residues. Germline V lookup: CDR1 GTSNPN, CDR2 SVGIG (reference sequence). Trimming took off 5 bases at V and 0 bases at J, with 5 bases between the two ends. The CDR3 DNA is TGTGCCTGGCAGGGCTCTGGAAACACCATATATTTT. Protein: CAWQGSGNTIYF. The full variable domain, with the rest looked up from reference TRBV30 and TRBJ1-3, is SQTIHQWPATLVQPVGSPLSLECTVEGTSNPNLYWYRQAAGRGLQLLFYSVGIGQISSEVPQNLSASRPQDRQFILSSKKLLLSDSGFYLCAWQGSGNTIYFGEGSWLTVV.

The V gene is TRBV5-1, the J gene TRBJ2-2; TRBD2 aligns across 7 bases. The CDR3 runs 15 residues. Germline-derived CDR1 and CDR2 are SGHRS and YFSETQ. V trimming: 2 bases; J trimming: 4 bases; junction bases outside the gene matches: 5. CDR3 nucleotide sequence: TGCGCCAGCAGCTTTCTAGCGGCGGGCACCGGGGAGCTGTTTTTT. This translates into CASSFLAAGTGELFF.

The chain employs TRBV30 and TRBJ2-3; D might be TRBD2 (5 bases). Trimming pared 0 bases from V and 4 bases from J, leaving 8 bases between. The CDR3 runs 13 residues. Looked up from germline, CDR1 is GTSNPN and CDR2 is SVGIG (reference sequence). In DNA form, the CDR3 reads TGTGCCTGGAGTGTAGTAGCGCCAGATACGCAGTATTTT. Protein sequence: CAWSVVAPDTQYF.

The CDR3 sequence is CASSPTGAGQPYGYTF. DNA of the CDR3: TGTGCCAGCTCACCTACGGGGGCGGGACAGCCCTATGGCTACACCTTC. V usage is TRBV18 and J usage is TRBJ1-2; 7 bases line up with TRBD1. Germline loops: CDR1 KGHSH, CDR2 LQKENI. The CDR3 has 16 amino acids. With 3 bases clipped from V and 4 bases from J, the junction kept 11 bases outside the gene matches.

This clone was observed a few times. At one boundary the junction diverges from the germline segment, which might be a read error. The chain recombines TRBV7-9 with TRBJ2-4; 7 positions agree with TRBD1. The CDR3 loop spans 11 amino acids. CDR1 and CDR2 (germline): SEHNR, FQNEAQ (reference sequence). The CDR3 region is CASSLPGQPSF. CDR3 in DNA: TGTGCCAGCAGCCTACCGGGACAGCCGTCTTTC. Full variable domain (missing parts from reference TRBV7-9 and TRBJ2-4): DTGVSQNPRHKITKRGQNVTFRCDPISEHNRLYWYRQTLGQGPEFLTYFQNEAQLEKSRLLSDRFSAERPKGSFSTLEIQRTEQGDSAMYLCASSLPGQPSFGAGTRLSVL.

The CDR3 region is CASSYSGVGYTF. The DNA for the CDR3 is TGTGCCAGCAGTTACTCGGGGGTCGGCTACACCTTC. V usage is TRBV6-5 and J usage is TRBJ1-2; maybe TRBD1 (5 bases). V was cut by 0 bases and J by 8 bases, with 7 bases left in between. This CDR3 has 12 amino acids. Germline assignment: CDR1 MNHEY and CDR2 SVGAGI.

In regard to this clone: The sample has other DNA sequences that encode this CDR3 too. This chain uses TRBV28 with TRBJ2-2, with 7 bases lining up with TRBD2. V trimming: 4 bases; J trimming: 4 bases; junction bases outside the gene matches: 6. CDR3 size: 15 residues. Germline CDR1 is MDHEN and CDR2 is SYDVKM. The CDR3 spells CASSSGGVITGELFF. CDR3 bases: TGTGCCAGCAGTTCGGGAGGAGTAATCACCGGGGAGCTGTTTTTT.